Listed here are 27 T cell receptor beta chains from one sample, sequenced in a study of follicular helper T cells after annual influenza vaccination. Using immunoSEQ multiplex PCR, the repertoire was profiled, and TCRdb retains in-frame clones only, with some absent. The sample lists over 2,000 clones; 70% to 75% were seen once. As for time point: 2015-2016 season, pre-vaccination. Specimen: CXCR5+ CD38+ circulating T follicular helper cells from blood, collected on the day of influenza vaccination. Stated subset: circulating Tfh, non-naive CD4+CXCR5+PD-1+ (ICOS+CD38+ or ICOS-CD38-). The receptors stem from an adult who received the influenza vaccine.

The genes are TRBV30 and TRBJ2-7, with D perhaps TRBD1 (6 bases). Germline V gene data show CDR1 as GTSNPN and CDR2 as SVGIG (reference sequence). This CDR3 is built from 12 residues. The V gene lost 7 bases and the J gene lost 7 bases, with 17 bases spanning the gap. CDR3 sequence: CAFQRQAGEQYF. CDR3 DNA: TGTGCCTTCCAAAGACAGGCCGGGGAGCAGTACTTC.

The count of this clone is one. The rearrangement links TRBV10-1 to TRBJ2-5; D may be TRBD1 or TRBD2 (6 bases each). Trimming removed 3 bases at V and 4 bases at J, with 9 bases between. Germline loops: CDR1 WNHNN, CDR2 SYGVQD (reference sequence). There are 13 residues in the CDR3. CDR3 loop: CASSEGGRETQYF. DNA of the CDR3: TGCGCCAGCAGTGAAGGGGGGAGAGAGACCCAGTACTTC.

The V and J genes are TRBV5-1 and TRBJ2-5; the match to TRBD1 covers 11 bases. The CDR3 runs to 15 residues. V was clipped by 4 bases and J by 5 bases; unmatched bases: 7. Germline loops: CDR1 SGHRS, CDR2 YFSETQ. Here the CDR3 DNA reads TGCGCCAGCAGCCAATGGACAGGGGGCTCGGAGACCCAGTACTTC. Its translation: CASSQWTGGSETQYF.

The chain recombines TRBV28 with TRBJ1-5; tentatively, D is TRBD1 (6 bases). Germline loops: CDR1 MDHEN, CDR2 SYDVKM. The CDR3 runs 13 residues. Trimming left V 3 bases short and J 9 bases short, with 12 bases between. The CDR3: CASSFTGNGPQHF. The CDR3 DNA is TGTGCCAGCAGTTTCACAGGGAACGGGCCCCAGCATTTT.

CDR3 DNA sequence: TGCGCCAGCAGTGGACTCTGGGGCACGCAGTATTTT. It specifies CASSGLWGTQYF. V gene TRBV10-2 combines with J gene TRBJ2-3, with D possibly matching TRBD1 (5 bases). The CDR3 has 12 residues. Germline V gene sequence: CDR1 WSHSY, CDR2 SAAADI. V lost 4 bases and J lost 9, with 11 bases in between.

This clone was detected once. The gene calls are TRBV18 and TRBJ2-1; 12 bases fit TRBD2. The CDR3 extends over 17 amino acids. Per the germline V gene, CDR1 is KGHSH and CDR2 is LQKENI. Trimming cost V 1 base and J 4 bases; bases outside gene matches: 5. The CDR3 coding sequence is TGTGCCAGCTCACCACGGGAGACTAGCGGGGGATACAATGAGCAGTTCTTC. It specifies CASSPRETSGGYNEQFF.

There are a few counts of this clone. The rearrangement joins TRBV9 to TRBJ2-7; a weak D match, TRBD2 (6 bases). Germline V gives CDR1 SGDLS, CDR2 YYNGEE. The CDR3 spans 16 residues. The V end was cut by 3 bases, the J end by 0 bases, with 16 bases between. CDR3 sequence reads: CASSADAGQGSYEQYF. The DNA of the CDR3 is TGTGCCAGCAGCGCAGACGCGGGGCAGGGCTCCTACGAGCAGTACTTC.

The V call is TRBV30, the J call TRBJ2-1; D possibly uses TRBD1 or TRBD2 (6 bases each). This CDR3 has 14 amino acids. Trimming took off 4 bases at V and 7 bases at J, with 17 bases between the two ends. Germline V lookup: CDR1 GTSNPN, CDR2 SVGIG (reference sequence). This chain's CDR3 is CAWMGGGGGNEQFF. CDR3 sequence (DNA): TGTGCCTGGATGGGGGGCGGAGGGGGGAATGAGCAGTTCTTC.

CDR3 sequence (DNA): TGTGCCAGTAGTAGGACAGGGGCCCCCAGAACACCCTACACCGGGGAGCTGTTTTTT. It specifies CASSRTGAPRTPYTGELFF. The chain combines TRBV19 with TRBJ2-2, with 9 bases aligning to TRBD1. The ends lost 4 bases at V and 3 bases at J; junction bases unmatched: 15. Germline CDR1 is LNHDA and CDR2 is SQIVND (reference sequence). This CDR3 has 19 residues. Drawing the rest from reference TRBV19 and TRBJ2-2, the complete variable domain is DGGITQSPKYLFRKEGQNVTLSCEQNLNHDAMYWYRQDPGQGLRLIYYSQIVNDFQKGDIAEGYSVSREKKESFPLTVTSAQKNPTAFYLCASSRTGAPRTPYTGELFFGEGSRLTVL.

V usage is TRBV29-1 and J usage is TRBJ2-3; D is perhaps TRBD2 (6 bases). Germline-derived CDR1 and CDR2 are SQVTM and ANQGSEA. The CDR3 length is 14 residues. Trimming shortened V by 7 bases and J by 6 bases, and 20 bases separated the two germline ends. Here the CDR3 DNA reads TGCAGCGGATTAGCCGGGTCAGCGGGCGATACGCAGTATTTT. Amino acid sequence: CSGLAGSAGDTQYF.

This clone has only a few counts. The chain employs TRBV19 and TRBJ2-7, with 10 bases lining up with TRBD2. Germline V gene sequence: CDR1 LNHDA, CDR2 SQIVND (reference sequence). V shed 6 bases and J 3 bases; nucleotides not matched to a gene: 2. There are 13 residues in the CDR3. The CDR3 bases are TGTGCCAGTAGGTTAGCGGGAGGCTACGAGCAGTACTTC. Translating it yields CASRLAGGYEQYF.

This clone has just a few counts. This chain joins TRBV19 and TRBJ2-5, with TRBD2 identical over 12 bases. CDR3 size: 15 residues. The germline V gene has CDR1 LNHDA and CDR2 SQIVND (reference sequence). V lost 5 bases and J lost 5; bases outside the gene matches: 6. In DNA form, the CDR3 reads TGTGCCAGTAGTCCTCGGACTAGCGGGGTCGAGACCCAGTACTTC. Residues: CASSPRTSGVETQYF.

The chain employs TRBV11-2 and TRBJ2-5; D gene unclear. Germline V gene lookup returns CDR1 SGHAT and CDR2 FQNNGV. The V gene lost 0 bases and the J gene lost 4 bases, with 0 bases spanning the gap. The CDR3 totals 11 residues. The CDR3 protein is CASSLEETQYF. CDR3 DNA sequence: TGTGCCAGCAGCTTAGAAGAGACCCAGTACTTC. Based on the CDR3 plus reference TRBV11-2 and TRBJ2-5, the full variable domain is EAGVAQSPRYKIIEKRQSVAFWCNPISGHATLYWYQQILGQGPKLLIQFQNNGVVDDSQLPKDRFSAERLKGVDSTLKIQPAKLEDSAVYLCASSLEETQYFGPGTRLLVL.

This clone was seen just once. This chain joins TRBV7-2 and TRBJ1-5; the D gene is possibly TRBD1 (5 bases). CDR3 length: 18 residues. Germline V gene sequence: CDR1 SGHTA, CDR2 FQGNSA. Trimming shortened V by 5 bases and J by 0 bases, and 20 bases separated the two germline ends. CDR3 residues: CASSPRLTGGYSNQPQHF. In nucleotides, the CDR3 is TGTGCCAGCAGCCCCCGTCTTACGGGGGGATATAGCAATCAGCCCCAGCATTTT.

The chain carries TRBV18 and TRBJ2-5, with 7 bases fitting TRBD1. The CDR3 consists of 14 residues. The trim removed 3 bases at V and 4 bases at J, leaving 5 bases unmatched. Looked up from germline, CDR1 is KGHSH and CDR2 is LQKENI. CDR3 DNA: TGTGCCAGCTCACCGGGACAGCCGGGAGAGACCCAGTACTTC. Encoded protein: CASSPGQPGETQYF.

The V gene is TRBV20-1, the J gene TRBJ2-7; possibly TRBD2 for D (7 bases). V dropped 3 bases and J dropped 12 bases, with 15 bases sitting between them. The CDR3 totals 11 residues. Germline V lookup: CDR1 DFQATT, CDR2 SNEGSKA (reference sequence). The CDR3 here is CSASKGGVRYF. The CDR3 coding sequence is TGCAGTGCTAGTAAGGGGGGGGTCCGGTACTTC.

This clone is large by share. The chain couples TRBV5-1 to TRBJ2-7; D not certain. V lost 3 bases to trimming and J lost 2 bases, with 15 bases between them. The CDR3 is 15 residues long. Germline CDR1 is SGHRS and CDR2 is YFSETQ. This chain's CDR3 is CASSYGDYQTYEQYF. The CDR3 DNA reads TGCGCCAGCAGCTACGGCGATTACCAAACCTACGAGCAGTACTTC.

J is TRBJ1-3 and V is TRBV30; D uncertain. Per the germline V gene, CDR1 is GTSNPN and CDR2 is SVGIG (reference sequence). V lost 3 bases and J 2 bases, leaving 5 bases between the germline ends. The CDR3 totals 12 residues. The CDR3 DNA reads as TGTGCCTGGAGACCGCCTGGAAACACCATATATTTT. Its translation: CAWRPPGNTIYF. The complete variable domain, with remaining parts taken from reference TRBV30 and TRBJ1-3, reads SQTIHQWPATLVQPVGSPLSLECTVEGTSNPNLYWYRQAAGRGLQLLFYSVGIGQISSEVPQNLSASRPQDRQFILSSKKLLLSDSGFYLCAWRPPGNTIYFGEGSWLTVV.

V usage is TRBV5-6 and J usage is TRBJ2-6; D ambiguous. Trimming cost V 1 base and J 0 bases, with 8 bases left between them. Germline CDR1 SGHDT, CDR2 YYEEEE. There are 16 residues in the CDR3. CDR3 residues: CASSLYAGSGANVLTF. CDR3 nucleotide sequence: TGTGCCAGCAGCTTGTACGCTGGCTCTGGGGCCAACGTCCTGACTTTC.

This clone turned up a few times. J is TRBJ2-7 and V is TRBV18; D gene ambiguous. This CDR3 comprises 11 residues. Trimming left V 2 bases short and J 4 bases short, with 3 bases between. Germline lookup yields CDR1 KGHSH and CDR2 LQKENI. CDR3 nucleotide sequence: TGTGCCAGCTCACCAAATTACGAGCAGTACTTC. This gives the protein CASSPNYEQYF.

The rearrangement uses TRBV7-2 and TRBJ2-7, with D uncertain. V was trimmed by 2 bases and J by 1 base, leaving 9 bases between them. CDR3 length equals 14 residues. CDR1 and CDR2 from the germline V gene are SGHTA and FQGNSA. CDR3 amino acids: CASSLNPGSYEQYF. The CDR3 region has the DNA TGTGCCAGCAGCTTAAACCCCGGGTCCTACGAGCAGTACTTC.

The chain couples TRBV5-1 to TRBJ2-1; tentative D call: TRBD1 (5 bases). Trimming stripped 0 bases from V and 10 bases from J, with 17 bases between. Germline V CDR1 and CDR2: SGHRS, YFSETQ. This CDR3 is 15 amino acids long. CDR3 nucleotide sequence: TGCGCCAGCAGCTTGGCGGCAGGGCGATTAGAGGAGCAGTTCTTC. Translating it yields CASSLAAGRLEEQFF.

The V call is TRBV6-5, the J call TRBJ2-3; 9 bases line up with TRBD2. The germline V gene encodes CDR1 MNHEY and CDR2 SVGAGI. With 2 bases clipped from V and 1 base from J, the junction kept 1 base outside the gene matches. The CDR3 consists of 15 residues. The CDR3 region has the DNA TGTGCCAGCAGTTACAAGCGGGGGGGCACAGATACGCAGTATTTT. Translated: CASSYKRGGTDTQYF.

V is TRBV5-5 and J is TRBJ1-5; D possibly corresponds to TRBD1 (5 bases). This CDR3 has 15 amino acids. Germline loops: CDR1 SGHKS, CDR2 YYEKEE (reference sequence). Deletions cut 3 bases from V and 0 bases from J, with 10 bases between. The CDR3: CASSSDSNSNQPQHF. The CDR3 DNA is TGTGCCAGCAGCTCCGACAGTAATAGCAATCAGCCCCAGCATTTT.

J is TRBJ2-1 and V is TRBV5-1, with D possibly matching TRBD2 (5 bases). The V and J ends lost 3 bases and 4 bases respectively, with 11 bases between them. The CDR3 extends over 14 amino acids. Germline-derived CDR1 and CDR2 are SGHRS and YFSETQ. CDR3 in amino acids: CASSSDGNYNEQFF. DNA of the CDR3: TGCGCCAGCAGCTCGGACGGGAATTACAATGAGCAGTTCTTC.

This chain joins TRBV2 and TRBJ1-1; TRBD1 matches at 8 bases. J gave up 10 bases and V 6 bases, and 10 bases lay outside the gene matches. There are 13 residues in the CDR3. Germline-derived CDR1 and CDR2 are SNHLY and FYNNEI. This CDR3 is CASSPQGARVAFF. The CDR3 nucleotides read TGTGCCAGCAGCCCTCAGGGGGCGCGAGTAGCTTTCTTT.

The rearrangement uses TRBV19 and TRBJ2-5, with D tentatively TRBD1 (6 bases). This CDR3 region has 17 residues. Trimming left V 6 bases short and J 3 bases short, with 23 bases between. Germline loops: CDR1 LNHDA, CDR2 SQIVND (reference sequence). DNA for the CDR3: TGTGCCAGTAGCGACAAGACAGGCCGGGAACCCGAAGAGACCCAGTACTTC. Its protein is CASSDKTGREPEETQYF. Full variable domain (remainder filled in from reference TRBV19 and TRBJ2-5): DGGITQSPKYLFRKEGQNVTLSCEQNLNHDAMYWYRQDPGQGLRLIYYSQIVNDFQKGDIAEGYSVSREKKESFPLTVTSAQKNPTAFYLCASSDKTGREPEETQYFGPGTRLLVL.